Listed below are T cell receptor beta chains from one sample, sequenced in a study of T cell clusters in autoimmune cytopenias. TCRdb reprocessed the multiplex PCR reads and stores each CDR3 protein as one record, lacking DNA. This table lists under 13,000 distinct CDR3 sequences. This sample also appeared in a second study, on T cell repertoires in aging, cancer and after chemotherapy.

Sequencing input: peripheral blood. These receptors all stem from a human donor in good health. Each CDR3 is given with its conserved first and last residue. Fields, in order: J gene, V gene, clone size, CDR3 protein. Not all rows give a size; the values are once, few, many and, for expanded clones, a class.

TRBJ1-1 TRBV7-2 medium-sized CASSFQLNTEAFF
TRBJ1-3 TRBV30 medium-sized CAWSTGNTIYF
TRBJ1-1 TRBV20-1 NA CSAINQWGTEAFF
TRBJ2-7 TRBV15 medium-sized CATSRDPAGGYEQYF
TRBJ2-5 TRBV5-4 NA CASSFRETQYF
TRBJ2-1 TRBV5-5 NA CASKFGELLLYNEQFF
TRBJ2-1 TRBV20-1 NA CSAHRTSDNEQFF
TRBJ2-1 TRBV14 NA CASSQVGTGDEQFF
TRBJ1-6 TRBV19 NA CASSIRSTGTGGRSPLHF
TRBJ1-2 TRBV5-1 NA CASSLVGRRTNYGYTF
TRBJ1-4 TRBV6-6 NA CAKRAQGAATNEKLFF
TRBJ2-6 TRBV20-1 NA CSSLKVGGANVLTF
TRBJ2-7 TRBV27 NA CASSLSAGGGGEQYF
TRBJ1-3 TRBV15 medium-sized CATSRDSGLEAGNTIYF
TRBJ2-4 TRBV27 NA CASSLKNIQYF
TRBJ1-2 TRBV6-2/TRBV6-3 NA CASSSLGYGYTF
TRBJ2-3 TRBV20-1 NA CSVFRRSGTDTQYF
TRBJ1-1 TRBV21-1 NA CATHTRHPEAFF
TRBJ2-3 TRBV5-6 NA CASSRLGAGGSTDTQYF
TRBJ2-3 TRBV2 NA CASSPKTASTDTQYF
TRBJ2-3 TRBV24-1 NA CATSDFDSSGLRDTQYF
TRBJ2-2 TRBV28 NA CASSLVGGPGGTGELFF
TRBJ2-3 TRBV25-1 NA CASSEPGARTDTQYF
TRBJ1-4 TRBV30 medium-sized CAWSYGATNEKLFF
TRBJ1-6 TRBV18 NA CASSPRSDNSPLHF
TRBJ1-6 TRBV6-5 medium-sized CASSYFSRGSGSPLHF
TRBJ2-3 TRBV9 NA CASSFRGGESTDTQYF
TRBJ2-7 TRBV10-3 NA CAISEGEWEQYF
TRBJ2-7 TRBV6-5 medium-sized CASSYSFDRSYEQYF
TRBJ2-3 TRBV30 NA CAWSVRGLLTDTQYF
TRBJ2-1 TRBV7-3 medium-sized CASSPTSGGAGEQFF
TRBJ2-2 TRBV20-1 NA CSAKGTLRPTGELFF
TRBJ2-5 TRBV29-1 medium-sized CSVDEHTGGETQYF
TRBJ2-5 TRBV5-6 NA CASSSYGQGETQYF
TRBJ1-2 TRBV12-5 NA CASAPGAGYGYTF
TRBJ1-6 TRBV20-1 NA CSATGQRTSPVPSPLHF
TRBJ2-1 TRBV7-9 NA CASSLSGGSYNEQFF
TRBJ1-2 TRBV25-1 NA CAGHRGNYGYTF
TRBJ2-1 TRBV12-3/TRBV12-4 NA CASSLFGRGSYNEQFF
TRBJ2-7 TRBV6-5 NA CASRSTGLLSYEQYF
TRBJ1-2 TRBV14 NA CASSQQQGNYGYTF
TRBJ2-7 TRBV20-1 NA CSARPEDGSSYEQYF
TRBJ1-2 TRBV2 NA CASRSTAYYGYTF
TRBJ2-3 TRBV20-1 NA CSARVRRGRNSYTQYF
TRBJ2-7 TRBV20-1 medium-sized CSARDPLLGYEQYF
TRBJ1-6 TRBV4-2 NA CASSQDLGTGGSPLHF
TRBJ2-2 TRBV12-3/TRBV12-4 medium-sized CASSLGLAITGELFF
TRBJ1-4 TRBV6-1 NA CASRLEWGNEKLFF
TRBJ1-6 TRBV18 medium-sized CASSPRSNRDSPLHF
TRBJ2-5 TRBV5-6 NA CASSAGGTQYF
TRBJ2-1 TRBV6-5 medium-sized CASRVGLAGVTYNEQFF
TRBJ2-5 TRBV7-2 NA CASSPEPQETQYF
TRBJ1-2 TRBV28 NA CASSLIGQFNYGYTF
TRBJ1-1 TRBV12-3/TRBV12-4 NA CASNNGVANTEAFF
TRBJ2-1 TRBV7-2 medium-sized CASSFTGTSGYNEQFF
TRBJ2-3 TRBV10-2 NA CASSGERTTDTQYF
TRBJ1-1 TRBV6-5 medium-sized CASSYSLAGLTNTEAFF